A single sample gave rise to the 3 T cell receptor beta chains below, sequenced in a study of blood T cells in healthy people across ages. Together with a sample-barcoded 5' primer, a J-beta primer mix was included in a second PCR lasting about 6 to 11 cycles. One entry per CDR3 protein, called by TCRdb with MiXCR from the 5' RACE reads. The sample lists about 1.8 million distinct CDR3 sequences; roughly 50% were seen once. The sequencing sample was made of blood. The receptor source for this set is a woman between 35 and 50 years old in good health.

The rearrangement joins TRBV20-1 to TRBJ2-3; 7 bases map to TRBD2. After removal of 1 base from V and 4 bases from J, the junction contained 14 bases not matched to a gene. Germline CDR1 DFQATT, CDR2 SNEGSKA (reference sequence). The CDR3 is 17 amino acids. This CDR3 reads CSARGIIRGEGADTQYF. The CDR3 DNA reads TGCAGTGCTAGAGGAATTATACGGGGGGAAGGGGCAGATACGCAGTATTTT.

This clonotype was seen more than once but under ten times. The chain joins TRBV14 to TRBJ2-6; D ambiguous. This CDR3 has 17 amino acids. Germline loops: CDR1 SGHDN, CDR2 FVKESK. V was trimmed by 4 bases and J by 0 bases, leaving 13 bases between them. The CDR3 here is CASSPEKGISGANVLTF. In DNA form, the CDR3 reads TGTGCCAGCAGCCCAGAAAAAGGGATCTCTGGGGCCAACGTCCTGACTTTC. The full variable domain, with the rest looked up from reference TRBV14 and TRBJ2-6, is EAGVTQFPSHSVIEKGQTVTLRCDPISGHDNLYWYRRVMGKEIKFLLHFVKESKQDESGMPNNRFLAERTGGTYSTLKVQPAELEDSGVYFCASSPEKGISGANVLTFGAGSRLTVL.

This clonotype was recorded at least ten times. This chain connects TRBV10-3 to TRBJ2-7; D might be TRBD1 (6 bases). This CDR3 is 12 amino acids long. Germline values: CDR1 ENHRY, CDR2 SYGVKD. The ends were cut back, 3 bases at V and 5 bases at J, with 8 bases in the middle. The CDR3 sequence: CAISEGGNEQYF. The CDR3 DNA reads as TGTGCCATCAGTGAAGGGGGAAACGAGCAGTACTTC.